The rows below give T cell receptor beta chains drawn from one sample of a study of blood T cell repertoires in COVID-19. Clones were sequenced by immunoSEQ multiplex PCR, and TCRdb holds only the in-frame ones, with some missing. Here the sample spans 220,000 or so clones, 75% to 90% being singletons. The sequenced material came from PBMCs or T cells enriched from blood (not recorded which). Receptor source: a man aged 45 to 65 who had been exposed to COVID-19. Both conserved end residues are part of each CDR3. The order of the fields is V gene, D gene, J gene, CDR3 DNA, CDR3 protein. D genes are given only for firm matches.

v_call: TRBV9; d_call: TRBD1; j_call: TRBJ1-1; cdr3_nt: TGTGCCAGCAGCCCGACAGGGGGTAGCACTGAAGCTTTCTTT; cdr3_aa: CASSPTGGSTEAFF
v_call: TRBV6-5; d_call: TRBD1; j_call: TRBJ1-5; cdr3_nt: TGTGCCAGCAGCCGGACAGGATGGAGCAATCAGCCCCAGCATTTT; cdr3_aa: CASSRTGWSNQPQHF
v_call: TRBV5-1; d_call: -; j_call: TRBJ1-2; cdr3_nt: TGCGCCAGCAGTGATGCAGGCTATGGCTACACCTTC; cdr3_aa: CASSDAGYGYTF
v_call: TRBV3-1/TRBV3-2; d_call: TRBD2; j_call: TRBJ2-5; cdr3_nt: TGTGCCAGCAGCCTCTTCCCGCTAGCGGGGTCCGGGACCCAGTACTTC; cdr3_aa: CASSLFPLAGSGTQYF
v_call: TRBV7-9; d_call: -; j_call: TRBJ1-1; cdr3_nt: TGTGCCAGCAGCTTCGTTGGAGACACTGAAGCTTTCTTT; cdr3_aa: CASSFVGDTEAFF
v_call: TRBV29-1; d_call: TRBD1; j_call: TRBJ2-3; cdr3_nt: TGCAGCGTTGAGAGTTGGGACAGGGGACCAGATACGCAGTATTTT; cdr3_aa: CSVESWDRGPDTQYF
v_call: TRBV29-1; d_call: -; j_call: TRBJ2-5; cdr3_nt: TGCAGCGTTGAAGCAGGGGAGACCCAGTACTTC; cdr3_aa: CSVEAGETQYF
v_call: TRBV27; d_call: TRBD1; j_call: TRBJ1-5; cdr3_nt: TGTGCCAGCAGCCAAGTCTGGGACAGAGATCAGCCCCAGCATTTT; cdr3_aa: CASSQVWDRDQPQHF
v_call: TRBV7-4; d_call: TRBD1; j_call: TRBJ1-4; cdr3_nt: TGTGCCAGCAGGAATGCCGGGACAGGGGAAACTAATGAAAAACTGTTTTTT; cdr3_aa: CASRNAGTGETNEKLFF
v_call: TRBV11-2; d_call: TRBD2; j_call: TRBJ2-2; cdr3_nt: TGTGCCAGCAGCCCCATAGCGGGAGGGCCGACCACCGGGGAGCTGTTTTTT; cdr3_aa: CASSPIAGGPTTGELFF